The clone carrying this TCR beta chain has ten or more counts. Its specificity is unknown. The sample belongs to a study of CD8+CD57+ T cells in acquired aplastic anemia. Study information: An average of roughly 3 ug of DNA was obtained from sorted CD4+ and CD8+ cells. Study conclusions and caveats: Between patients and controls, about 30 CD8+ CDR3 sequences were found in common.

Germline V gene lookup returns CDR1 DFQATT and CDR2 SNEGSKA (reference sequence). The CDR3 contains 14 residues. Trimming pared 5 bases from V and 0 bases from J, leaving 11 bases between. Only patients with CD8+CD57+ cell expansion on flow cytometry were chosen for sequencing. The enrolled patients all had severe acquired aplastic anemia. Receipt of therapy had not occurred in any patient by the time of blood sampling. Profiling that covered TCR beta VDJ and CDR3 relied on genomic DNA as its template. Each CDR3 protein is one row after TCRdb ran MiXCR on the reads. The sample has just over 150,000 distinct CDR3 sequences, more than 40% seen once.

The sequencing input was sorted CD4+, CD8+, or CD8+CD57+ T cells (not recorded which) from PBMCs. The origin of this receptor is a human donor with aplastic anemia. The chain combines TRBV20-1 with TRBJ1-5; tentative D call: TRBD1 (6 bases). CDR3 sequence reads: CSAADSHSNQPQHF. The CDR3 DNA reads TGCAGTGCTGCGGACAGTCATAGCAATCAGCCCCAGCATTTT.